This note documents a single T cell receptor beta chain sequence. The antigen remains unidentified. These data belong to a study of cytomegalovirus exposure and HLA in healthy donors. The V gene end was trimmed by 3 bases and the J gene end by 6 bases; junction bases not matched to a gene: 4. CDR1 is SGHRS and CDR2 is YFSETQ in the germline V gene. This CDR3 has 13 residues. Vbeta (60) and Jbeta (13) primers were used in the PCR. Sequenced by immunoSEQ multiplex PCR; TCRdb stores in-frame clones only, minus some. The table has 95,000 to 150,000 clones, about 81% seen once. Study outcomes and limitations: Presence/absence results assume similar sequencing depth per donor, which may not hold. The study flagged about 160 TCR beta chains as cytomegalovirus-associated. The authors later found TCR association rates varying by HLA locus, with DRB1 most and HLA-C fewest. Clonal expansion, a later analysis showed, was greater in HLA-associated TCR beta chains than in equally common others.

The receptor was isolated from a woman in her twenties or thirties in good health and CMV-seronegative. This rearrangement joins TRBV5-1 to TRBJ2-7; 9 bases are a match to TRBD1. The sequencing sample was made of PBMCs. The CDR3 protein is CASSSGTGFEQYF. The CDR3 DNA follows: TGCGCCAGCAGCTCGGGGACAGGGTTCGAGCAGTACTTC.